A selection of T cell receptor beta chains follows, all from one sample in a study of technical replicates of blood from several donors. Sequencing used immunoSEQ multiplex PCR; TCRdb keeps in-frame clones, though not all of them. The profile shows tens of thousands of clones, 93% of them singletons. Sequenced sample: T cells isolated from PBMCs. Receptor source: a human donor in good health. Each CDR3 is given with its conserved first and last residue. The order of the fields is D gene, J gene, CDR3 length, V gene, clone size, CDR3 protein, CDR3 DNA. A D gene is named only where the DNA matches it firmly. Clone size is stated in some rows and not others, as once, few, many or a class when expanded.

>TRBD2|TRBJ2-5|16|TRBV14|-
CASSQFGSGLQETQYF
TGTGCCAGCAGCCAGTTCGGTAGCGGGCTCCAAGAGACCCAGTACTTC
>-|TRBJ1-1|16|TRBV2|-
CASSVGVSGERTEAFF
TGTGCCAGCAGTGTTGGAGTATCAGGGGAACGGACTGAAGCTTTCTTT
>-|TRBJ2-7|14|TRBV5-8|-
CASSTQGYPREQYF
TGTGCCAGCAGCACTCAGGGTTACCCCAGGGAGCAGTACTTC
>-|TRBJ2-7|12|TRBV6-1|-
CASSEESRDSGF
TGTGCCAGCAGTGAAGAGTCCCGGGATAGTGGGTTC
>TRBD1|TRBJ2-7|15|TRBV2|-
CASSERQGAHYEQYF
TGTGCCAGCAGTGAGAGGCAGGGGGCGCACTACGAGCAGTACTTC
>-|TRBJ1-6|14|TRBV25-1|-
CASSDTGWASPLHF
TGTGCCAGCAGTGATACAGGGTGGGCTTCACCCCTCCACTTT
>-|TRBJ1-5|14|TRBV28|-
CASSLSHGRQPQHF
TGTGCCAGCAGTTTAAGCCATGGGAGGCAGCCCCAGCATTTT
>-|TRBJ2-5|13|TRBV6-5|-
CASRDTTQETQYF
TGTGCCAGCAGGGACACCACTCAAGAGACCCAGTACTTC
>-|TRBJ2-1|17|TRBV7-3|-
CASSLTPGFTSYNEQFF
TGTGCCAGCAGCTTAACTCCGGGGTTCACCTCCTACAATGAGCAGTTCTTC
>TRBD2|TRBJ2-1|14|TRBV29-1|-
CSVYGTSPGDEQFF
TGCAGCGTTTACGGGACTAGCCCTGGGGATGAGCAGTTCTTC
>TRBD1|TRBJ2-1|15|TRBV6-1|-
CASSPRGTGHNEQFF
TGTGCCAGCAGTCCGAGAGGGACAGGTCACAATGAGCAGTTCTTC
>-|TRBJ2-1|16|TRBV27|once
CASSLNDRPSYNEQFF
TGTGCCAGCAGTTTAAATGACAGGCCATCCTACAATGAGCAGTTCTTC
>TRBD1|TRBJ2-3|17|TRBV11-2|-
CASSRDRGQFSTDTQYF
TGTGCCAGCAGCAGGGACAGGGGGCAGTTTTCCACAGATACGCAGTATTTT
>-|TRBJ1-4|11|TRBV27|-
CAGEVREKLFF
TGTGCCGGTGAGGTGCGTGAAAAACTGTTTTTT
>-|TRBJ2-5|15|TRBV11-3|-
CASSLVVRGQETQYF
TGTGCCAGCAGCTTAGTAGTCAGGGGCCAAGAGACCCAGTACTTC
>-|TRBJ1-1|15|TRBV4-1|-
CASSQAPGSDTEAFF
TGCGCCAGCAGCCAAGCCCCAGGGTCTGACACTGAAGCTTTCTTT
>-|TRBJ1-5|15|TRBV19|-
CASSKRPGSNQPQHF
TGTGCCAGTAGTAAGCGGCCAGGTTCGAATCAGCCCCAGCATTTT
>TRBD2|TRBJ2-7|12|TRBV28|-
CASTGRSYEQYF
TGTGCCAGCACCGGGAGGAGCTACGAGCAGTACTTC
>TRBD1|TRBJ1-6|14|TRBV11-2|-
CASGIQGTNSPLHF
TGTGCCAGCGGAATACAGGGGACTAATTCACCCCTCCACTTT
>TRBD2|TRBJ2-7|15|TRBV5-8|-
CASTISSGGAYEQYF
TGTGCCAGCACCATATCTAGCGGGGGGGCCTACGAGCAGTACTTC
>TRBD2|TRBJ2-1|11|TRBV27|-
CASLSGNEQFF
TGTGCCAGCCTTAGCGGGAATGAGCAGTTCTTC
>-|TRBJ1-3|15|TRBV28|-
CASSSTTGSRNTIYF
TGTGCCAGCAGTTCTACCACAGGGTCTCGAAACACCATATATTTT
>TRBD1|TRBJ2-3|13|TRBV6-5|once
CATQGAGTDTQYF
TGTGCCACCCAGGGGGCAGGAACAGATACGCAGTATTTT
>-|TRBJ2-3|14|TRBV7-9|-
CASSPQASTDTQYF
TGTGCCAGCAGCCCGCAAGCCAGCACAGATACGCAGTATTTT
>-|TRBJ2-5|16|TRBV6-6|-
CASIGGIRDPQETQYF
TGTGCCAGCATCGGAGGGATCAGGGACCCACAAGAGACCCAGTACTTC
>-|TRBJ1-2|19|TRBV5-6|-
CASSTRRGPDRAESSGYTF
TGTGCCAGCAGCACCCGTCGGGGACCGGACAGAGCGGAATCGTCAGGCTACACCTTC
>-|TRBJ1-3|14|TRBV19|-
CASSIDTGRNTIYF
TGTGCCAGTAGTATCGACACAGGGAGAAACACCATATATTTT
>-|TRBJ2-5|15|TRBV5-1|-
CASSFTGSSGETQYF
TGCGCCAGCAGCTTTACAGGGAGTTCAGGGGAGACCCAGTACTTC
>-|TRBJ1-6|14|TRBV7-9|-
CASSLGGMNSPLHF
TGTGCCAGCAGCTTGGGGGGTATGAATTCACCCCTCCACTTT
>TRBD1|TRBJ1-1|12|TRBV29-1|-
CSVVQTGTGAFF
TGCAGCGTTGTCCAGACAGGGACGGGAGCTTTCTTT
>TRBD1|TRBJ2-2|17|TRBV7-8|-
CASSHPTGGPNTGELFF
TGTGCCAGCAGCCACCCAACAGGGGGCCCTAACACCGGGGAGCTGTTTTTT
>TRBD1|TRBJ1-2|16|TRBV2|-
CATPRRPGQPIYGYTF
TGTGCCACACCAAGGCGGCCGGGACAGCCGATCTATGGCTACACCTTC
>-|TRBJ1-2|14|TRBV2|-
CASSEGWGDYGYTF
TGTGCCAGCAGTGAGGGGTGGGGCGACTATGGCTACACCTTC
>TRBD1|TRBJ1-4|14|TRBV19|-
CASSTGTGGEKLFF
TGTGCCAGTAGCACCGGGACAGGAGGTGAAAAACTGTTTTTT
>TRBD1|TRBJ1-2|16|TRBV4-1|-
CASSQAPRGSNYGYTF
TGCGCCAGCAGCCAAGCACCCAGGGGGTCTAACTATGGCTACACCTTC
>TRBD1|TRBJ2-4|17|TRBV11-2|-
CASSLGMGTVRKNIQYF
TGTGCCAGCAGCTTAGGGATGGGGACAGTAAGGAAAAACATTCAGTACTTC
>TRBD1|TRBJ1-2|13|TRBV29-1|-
CSGNTGTGRGYTF
TGCAGCGGCAACACCGGGACAGGGAGAGGCTACACCTTC
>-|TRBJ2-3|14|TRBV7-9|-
CASSPTRFADTQYF
TGTGCCAGCAGCCCTACCAGGTTTGCAGATACGCAGTATTTT
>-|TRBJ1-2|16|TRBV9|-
CASSVATRGENYGYTF
TGTGCCAGCAGCGTAGCTACGAGAGGAGAGAACTATGGCTACACCTTC
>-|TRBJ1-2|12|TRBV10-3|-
CAISGDSYGYTF
TGTGCCATCAGTGGAGACAGTTATGGCTACACCTTC
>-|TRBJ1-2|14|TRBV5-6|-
CASSLETVDYGYTF
TGTGCCAGCAGCTTGGAAACAGTTGACTATGGCTACACCTTC
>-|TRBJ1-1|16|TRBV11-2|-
CASSLRAYDMNTEAFF
TGTGCCAGCAGCTTACGTGCCTATGACATGAACACTGAAGCTTTCTTT
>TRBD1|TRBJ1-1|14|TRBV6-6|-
CASSTDRALIGAFF
TGTGCCAGCAGTACGGACAGGGCCTTAATAGGAGCTTTCTTT
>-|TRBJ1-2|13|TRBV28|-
CASRSTDTYGYTF
TGTGCCAGCAGGTCGACAGATACCTATGGCTACACCTTC
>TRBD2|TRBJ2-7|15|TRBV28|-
CASSPGLAGPYEQYF
TGTGCCAGCAGCCCCGGACTAGCGGGACCCTACGAGCAGTACTTC
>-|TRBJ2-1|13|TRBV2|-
CASKRGWDNEQFF
TGTGCCAGCAAAAGGGGCTGGGACAATGAGCAGTTCTTC
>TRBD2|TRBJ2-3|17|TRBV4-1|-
CASSRVSGAAGTDTQYF
TGCGCCAGCAGCCGAGTCAGCGGGGCCGCCGGGACAGATACGCAGTATTTT
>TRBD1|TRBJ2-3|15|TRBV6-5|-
CASSYSTGGADTQYF
TGTGCCAGCAGTTACTCGACAGGGGGCGCAGATACGCAGTATTTT
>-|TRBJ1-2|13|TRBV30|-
CAWRETSNYGYTF
TGTGCCTGGAGGGAGACCTCTAACTATGGCTACACCTTC
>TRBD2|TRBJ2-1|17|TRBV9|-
CASSSRTSDYSYNEQFF
TGTGCCAGCAGCTCGCGGACTAGCGATTACTCCTACAATGAGCAGTTCTTC
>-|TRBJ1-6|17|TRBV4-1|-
CASSPSPGASSNSPLHF
TGCGCCAGCAGCCCCTCGCCAGGCGCGTCGAGTAATTCACCCCTCCACTTT
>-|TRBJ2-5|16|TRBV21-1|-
CASSKVGLAGGETQYF
TGTGCCAGCAGCAAAGTTGGGCTAGCGGGAGGGGAGACCCAGTACTTC
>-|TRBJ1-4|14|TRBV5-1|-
CASRAGLQQEKLFF
TGCGCCAGCAGGGCTGGGCTTCAGCAGGAAAAACTGTTTTTT
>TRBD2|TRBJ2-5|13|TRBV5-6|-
CASSPGGAQTQYF
TGTGCCAGCAGCCCGGGGGGGGCACAGACCCAGTACTTC
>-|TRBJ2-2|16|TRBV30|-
CAWSWGAPPGTGELFF
TGTGCCTGGAGTTGGGGAGCGCCCCCGGGCACCGGGGAGCTGTTTTTT
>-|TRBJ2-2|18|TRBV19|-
CASSIIRTGTTLTGELFF
TGTGCCAGTAGTATTATAAGAACAGGGACAACTCTGACCGGGGAGCTGTTTTTT
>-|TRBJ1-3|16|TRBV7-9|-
CASSLLVRQNGNTIYF
TGTGCCAGCAGCTTATTGGTTAGACAGAATGGAAACACCATATATTTT